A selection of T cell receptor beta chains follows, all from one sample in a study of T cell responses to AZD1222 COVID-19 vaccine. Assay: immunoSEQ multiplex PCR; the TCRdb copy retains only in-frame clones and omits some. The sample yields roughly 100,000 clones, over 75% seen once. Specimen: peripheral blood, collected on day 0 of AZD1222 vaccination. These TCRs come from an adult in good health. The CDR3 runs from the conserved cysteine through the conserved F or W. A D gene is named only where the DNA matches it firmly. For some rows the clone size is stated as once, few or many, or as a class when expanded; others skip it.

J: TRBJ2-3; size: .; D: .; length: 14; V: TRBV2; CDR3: CASSSTSSTDTQYF; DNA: TGTGCCAGCTCATCCACCTCTAGCACAGATACGCAGTATTTT
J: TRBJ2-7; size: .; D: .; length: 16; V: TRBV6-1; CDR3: CASSESSGFRGYEQYF; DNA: TGTGCCAGCAGTGAATCCTCCGGGTTCCGAGGGTACGAGCAGTACTTC
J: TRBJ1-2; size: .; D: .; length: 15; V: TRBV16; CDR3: CASSPSPLGLAGYTF; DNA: TGTGCCAGCAGCCCGAGCCCTCTCGGCCTGGCGGGCTACACCTTC
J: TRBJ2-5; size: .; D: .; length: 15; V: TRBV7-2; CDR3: CASRAQSVPAETQYF; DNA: TGTGCCAGCAGGGCCCAGTCCGTCCCCGCGGAGACCCAGTACTTC
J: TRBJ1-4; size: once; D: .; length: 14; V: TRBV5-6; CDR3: CASSWRDGTEKLFF; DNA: TGTGCCAGCAGCTGGAGGGACGGGACAGAAAAACTGTTTTTT
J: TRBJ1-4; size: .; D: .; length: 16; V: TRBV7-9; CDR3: CASSVGAGHYNEKLFF; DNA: TGTGCCAGCAGCGTCGGGGCTGGGCATTATAATGAAAAACTGTTTTTT
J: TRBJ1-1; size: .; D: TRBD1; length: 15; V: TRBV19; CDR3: CASSMLDREATEAFF; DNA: TGTGCCAGTAGTATGCTGGACAGGGAGGCCACTGAAGCTTTCTTT
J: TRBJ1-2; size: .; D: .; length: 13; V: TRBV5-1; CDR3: CASSLERTELYTF; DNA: TGCGCCAGCAGCCTTGAAAGGACAGAGCTATACACCTTC
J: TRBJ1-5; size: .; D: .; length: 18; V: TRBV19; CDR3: CASSIRSGATGSNQPQHF; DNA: TGTGCCAGTAGTATTCGATCAGGGGCCACGGGTAGCAATCAGCCCCAGCATTTT
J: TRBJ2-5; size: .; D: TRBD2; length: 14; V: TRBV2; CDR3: CASSGSGGAETQYF; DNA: TGTGCCAGCAGTGGAAGCGGGGGGGCGGAGACCCAGTACTTC
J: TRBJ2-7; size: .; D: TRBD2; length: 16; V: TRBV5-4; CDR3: CASSLGSTSGSYEQYF; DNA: TGTGCCAGCAGCTTGGGGTCGACTAGCGGGAGCTACGAGCAGTACTTC
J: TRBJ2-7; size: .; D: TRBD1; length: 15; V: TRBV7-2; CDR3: CASSSRDRTFYEQYF; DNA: TGTGCCAGCAGCTCGCGGGACAGGACCTTTTACGAGCAGTACTTC
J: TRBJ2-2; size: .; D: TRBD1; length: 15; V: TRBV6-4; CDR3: CASSGGQGDTGELFF; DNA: TGTGCCAGCAGTGGCGGTCAGGGGGACACCGGGGAGCTGTTTTTT
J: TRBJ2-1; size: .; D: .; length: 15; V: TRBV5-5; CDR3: CASSLVPALSNEQFF; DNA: TGTGCCAGCAGCTTGGTCCCAGCCCTTAGCAATGAGCAGTTCTTC
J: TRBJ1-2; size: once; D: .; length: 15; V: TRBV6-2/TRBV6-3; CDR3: CASSYPPGVNYGYTF; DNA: TGTGCCAGCAGTTACCCTCCCGGGGTTAACTATGGCTACACCTTC
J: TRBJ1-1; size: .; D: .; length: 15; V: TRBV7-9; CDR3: CASSLGSWENTEAFF; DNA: TGTGCCAGCAGCTTAGGTTCGTGGGAGAACACTGAAGCTTTCTTT